The 23 T cell receptor beta chains listed next were all sequenced from one sample in a study of memory CD4+ T cells and cytomegalovirus serostatus. Data came from immunoSEQ multiplex PCR; TCRdb stores just in-frame clones and leaves some out. The sample consists of roughly 50,000 clones, just over 75% of them appearing once. The sort gate was single viable CD3+CD4+CD8-CD45RO+ cells for memory CD4+ T cells. Sequenced input: memory CD4+ T cells from blood. These TCRs come from an adult in good health and CMV-seronegative.

The chain employs TRBV5-1 and TRBJ2-5; D gene ambiguous. The CDR3 has 13 amino acids. Germline CDR1 reads SGHRS; CDR2 reads YFSETQ. Trimming shortened V by 3 bases and J by 0 bases, and 6 bases separated the two germline ends. The DNA of the CDR3 is TGCGCCAGCAGCTCCAAGTACCAAGAGACCCAGTACTTC. Its translation is CASSSKYQETQYF.

The CDR3 coding sequence is TGTGCCAGCAGCTCGGATGGTATGGCTCAGCCCCAGCATTTT. This gives the protein CASSSDGMAQPQHF. The chain has TRBV5-4 and TRBJ1-5, with unresolved D. Germline lookup yields CDR1 SGHNT and CDR2 YYREEE (reference sequence). Trimming pared 3 bases from V and 6 bases from J, leaving 13 bases between. The CDR3 runs 14 residues.

This chain joins TRBV28 and TRBJ1-5; no clear D. The ends were cut back, 1 base at V and 5 bases at J, with 3 bases in the middle. The CDR3 length is 12 residues. CDR1 MDHEN and CDR2 SYDVKM come from the germline V gene. The CDR3 region is CASSLFDQPQHF. The CDR3 DNA is TGTGCCAGCAGTTTATTTGATCAGCCCCAGCATTTT.

This clone occurred a few times. This chain connects TRBV28 to TRBJ1-1; D not certain. The CDR3 is 13 residues long. The ends were cut back, 3 bases at V and 8 bases at J, with 13 bases in the middle. CDR1 and CDR2 from the germline V gene are MDHEN and SYDVKM. The CDR3 region has the DNA TGTGCCAGCAGTTTTCCAGGACGACGAGAAGCTTTCTTT. This translates into CASSFPGRREAFF.

The count of this clone is one. The V and J genes are TRBV11-2 and TRBJ1-6; weak D call: TRBD1 (5 bases). The CDR3 covers 16 residues. Germline loops: CDR1 SGHAT, CDR2 FQNNGV. V shed 5 bases and J shed 8 bases, with 19 bases lying between them. The CDR3 nucleotides are TGTGCCAGCAGCCCGGATGGTTGGGGGGTAGATTCACCCCTCCACTTT. Encoded protein: CASSPDGWGVDSPLHF.

The chain employs TRBV28 and TRBJ2-7; possible D gene TRBD2, 6 bases. Germline assignment: CDR1 MDHEN and CDR2 SYDVKM. This CDR3 contains 13 residues. Trimming took off 8 bases at V and 7 bases at J, with 18 bases between the two ends. CDR3 nucleotide sequence: TGTGCCAGCCGGTACGGGGGTCGGACAGAGCAGTACTTC. This encodes CASRYGGRTEQYF.

The V and J genes are TRBV5-1 and TRBJ2-3; tentative D call: TRBD2 (5 bases). V was clipped by 3 bases and J by 0 bases, with 11 bases between them. The CDR3 has 15 amino acids. Germline CDR1 reads SGHRS; CDR2 reads YFSETQ. The CDR3 sequence is CASSSDSPSTDTQYF. CDR3 nucleotide sequence: TGCGCCAGCAGCTCGGACTCACCTAGCACAGATACGCAGTATTTT.

This rearrangement joins TRBV6-5 to TRBJ2-6; D gene uncertain. V lost 6 bases and J lost 0, with 9 bases in between. This CDR3 spans 15 amino acids. CDR1 and CDR2 from the germline V gene are MNHEY and SVGAGI. The CDR3 protein is CASRLQPSGANVLTF. CDR3 nucleotides: TGTGCCAGCAGACTTCAGCCCTCTGGGGCCAACGTCCTGACTTTC.

This chain connects TRBV7-2 to TRBJ2-7; 9 bases map to TRBD1. V shed 2 bases, J shed 7 bases, and the junction held 9 bases outside the gene matches. This CDR3 is 15 amino acids long. Per the germline V gene, CDR1 is SGHTA and CDR2 is FQGNSA. CDR3 loop: CASSLSGTGTEEQYF. The CDR3 DNA follows: TGTGCCAGCAGCTTAAGTGGGACAGGGACAGAGGAGCAGTACTTC.

V usage is TRBV30 and J usage is TRBJ2-5; D may be TRBD1 (5 bases). The CDR3 consists of 15 residues. Per germline, CDR1 GTSNPN and CDR2 SVGIG (reference sequence). Trimming cost V 0 bases and J 1 base, with 12 bases left between them. The CDR3 coding sequence is TGTGCCTGGAGTGTTGGACACCAGGTCCAAGAGACCCAGTACTTC. It codes for CAWSVGHQVQETQYF.

The chain combines TRBV5-6 with TRBJ1-1; D possibly corresponds to TRBD1 (6 bases). The CDR3 extends over 14 amino acids. The germline V gene has CDR1 SGHDT and CDR2 YYEEEE. Trimming removed 2 bases from V and 8 bases from J, with 16 bases in between. The CDR3 protein is CASSFRTAQGEAFF. The CDR3 bases are TGTGCCAGCAGCTTTCGGACAGCACAAGGGGAAGCTTTCTTT.

The genes are TRBV6-1 and TRBJ1-2, with 10 bases fitting TRBD1. Germline assignment: CDR1 MNHNS and CDR2 SASEGT. The CDR3 has 14 amino acids. Trimming removed 6 bases from V and 2 bases from J; junction bases left unmatched: 3. CDR3 nucleotides: TGTGCCAGCAGCCCGGACAGGGGGAACTATGGCTACACCTTC. Its protein is CASSPDRGNYGYTF.

This clone showed up just once. This chain links TRBV14 with TRBJ2-7; 9 bases align to TRBD2. This CDR3 has 16 residues. CDR1 and CDR2 from the germline V gene are SGHDN and FVKESK. J gave up 5 bases and V 4 bases, and 12 bases lay outside the gene matches. In nucleotides, the CDR3 is TGTGCCAGCAGCCCCTCCCGAAGCGGGGGGTCCAACGAGCAGTACTTC. Translating gives CASSPSRSGGSNEQYF.

The chain recombines TRBV7-9 with TRBJ2-1; possibly TRBD1 or TRBD2 for D (5 bases each). Looked up from germline, CDR1 is SEHNR and CDR2 is FQNEAQ (reference sequence). V lost 6 bases to trimming and J lost 5 bases, with 14 bases between them. The CDR3 sequence is 14 residues long. The CDR3: CASREARGNNEQFF. CDR3 DNA: TGTGCCAGCAGGGAGGCGAGGGGAAACAATGAGCAGTTCTTC.

The V gene is TRBV7-9, the J gene TRBJ2-3; 7 bases align to TRBD2. The CDR3 is 17 residues long. Per germline, CDR1 SEHNR and CDR2 FQNEAQ (reference sequence). Losses at the gene ends were 5 bases for V and 2 bases for J; bases not matched to a gene: 13. CDR3 bases: TGTGCCAGCAGCAAAAGTTGGGCTAGCGGAGCCACAGATACGCAGTATTTT. It codes for CASSKSWASGATDTQYF.

The chain links TRBV5-4 to TRBJ2-2; 8 bases align to TRBD2. CDR1 and CDR2 from the germline V gene are SGHNT and YYREEE (reference sequence). CDR3 size: 14 residues. Trimming cost V 6 bases and J 6 bases; bases outside gene matches: 7. As DNA, the CDR3 is TGTGCCAGCAAGGCGGGACTAGGCGCCGGGGAGCTGTTTTTT. Encoded protein: CASKAGLGAGELFF.

The V gene is TRBV7-2, the J gene TRBJ2-3, with 8 nucleotides matching TRBD1. CDR3 size: 15 residues. Germline values: CDR1 SGHTA, CDR2 FQGNSA. The J segment lost 1 base and the V segment lost 5 bases, leaving 5 bases of the junction unmatched. CDR3 in DNA: TGTGCCAGCAGCCGTAAGGACAGGGGCACAGATACGCAGTATTTT. Encoded protein: CASSRKDRGTDTQYF. Based on the CDR3 plus reference TRBV7-2 and TRBJ2-3, the full variable domain is GAGVSQSPSNKVTEKGKDVELRCDPISGHTALYWYRQSLGQGLEFLIYFQGNSAPDKSGLPSDRFSAERTGGSVSTLTIQRTQQEDSAVYLCASSRKDRGTDTQYFGPGTRLTVL.

A single count supports this clone. The chain employs TRBV5-1 and TRBJ1-4; D gene unclear. The ends were cut back, 0 bases at V and 12 bases at J, with 12 bases in the middle. The CDR3 runs to 13 residues. Germline CDR1 is SGHRS and CDR2 is YFSETQ. CDR3 in DNA: TGCGCCAGCAGCTTGGGGGGTATGCAGCAACTGTTTTTT. Its translation is CASSLGGMQQLFF.

The chain is built from TRBV18 and TRBJ2-2; TRBD2 matches at 7 bases. Germline V gene data show CDR1 as KGHSH and CDR2 as LQKENI. The CDR3 length is 16 residues. The V segment lost 3 bases and the J segment 0 bases; nucleotides outside the gene matches: 4. The CDR3 DNA is TGTGCCAGCTCACCCCCCGGGAGGACGAACACCGGGGAGCTGTTTTTT. Its protein is CASSPPGRTNTGELFF.

J is TRBJ1-5 and V is TRBV28, with 9 positions matching TRBD1. The germline CDR1 and CDR2 sequences are MDHEN and SYDVKM. The V and J ends lost 7 bases and 5 bases, in that order; junction bases with no gene match: 27. This CDR3 comprises 21 residues. The CDR3 here is CASKEWTPTGGRSGEDQPQHF. The CDR3 region has the DNA TGTGCCAGCAAGGAATGGACCCCGACAGGGGGAAGATCGGGGGAAGATCAGCCCCAGCATTTT.

The chain combines TRBV14 with TRBJ2-3, with a weak D call TRBD1 (6 bases). The CDR3 is 15 residues long. The ends were cut back, 6 bases at V and 0 bases at J, with 13 bases in the middle. Germline V lookup: CDR1 SGHDN, CDR2 FVKESK. This CDR3 is CASSVGGLSTDTQYF. CDR3 in DNA: TGTGCCAGCAGTGTTGGGGGCCTCAGCACAGATACGCAGTATTTT.

The rearrangement links TRBV27 to TRBJ2-6, with D hard to call. The CDR3 totals 13 residues. V was trimmed by 5 bases and J by 1 base, leaving 3 bases between them. From germline, CDR1 is MNHEY and CDR2 SMNVEV (reference sequence). The CDR3 loop reads CASSISGANVLTF. CDR3 nucleotide sequence: TGTGCCAGCAGTATTTCTGGGGCCAACGTCCTGACTTTC.

The CDR3 nucleotides read TGTGCCAGCTCACCAACGGGACAGGGTTATGAAAAACTGTTTTTT. Protein: CASSPTGQGYEKLFF. The chain links TRBV18 to TRBJ1-4, with 9 bases fitting TRBD1. The CDR3 sequence is 15 residues long. The J segment lost 6 bases and the V segment lost 2 bases, leaving 4 bases of the junction unmatched. CDR1 is KGHSH, CDR2 LQKENI, per germline.